Listed here are 5 T cell receptor beta chains from one sample, sequenced in a study of ipilimumab plus nivolumab after autologous stem cell transplantation. Using immunoSEQ multiplex PCR, the repertoire was profiled, and TCRdb retains in-frame clones only, with some absent. The repertoire consists of roughly 15,000 clones, with 80% occurring once and the leading ten covering 10% to 13%. Specimen: PBMCs, collected in a trial of ipilimumab plus nivolumab as post-transplant consolidation. The origin of the receptors is a male donor with diffuse large B-cell lymphoma.

The V and J genes are TRBV10-2 and TRBJ1-2, with 11 bases identical to TRBD1. This CDR3 contains 15 residues. The germline gives CDR1 WSHSY, CDR2 SAAADI. Losses at the gene ends were 6 bases for V and 6 bases for J; bases not matched to a gene: 9. The CDR3 region is CASSAGTGGLHGYTF. As DNA, the CDR3 is TGCGCCAGCAGCGCTGGGACAGGGGGTTTGCATGGCTACACCTTC.

This clone was found once. The missing conserved phenylalanine or tryptophan at the end of this CDR3 makes a read error likely. Because the CDR3's place on the DNA is in doubt, the DNA is left out and the CDR3 is given as listed by TCRdb. The gene calls are TRBV5-1 and TRBJ2-7; TRBD2, the table's D call, was not compared with the DNA. Germline CDR1 and CDR2: SGHRS and YFSETQ. The CDR3 is 12 amino acids long, termini counted. The CDR3 is CASSCASSGGAD.

This clone was seen a few times. This chain links TRBV30 with TRBJ1-1; D remains ambiguous. The germline gives CDR1 GTSNPN, CDR2 SVGIG (reference sequence). The CDR3 has 13 residues. Trimming removed 0 bases at V and 4 bases at J, with 9 bases between. CDR3 sequence reads: CAWSVRGGTEAFF. CDR3 bases: TGTGCCTGGAGTGTAAGAGGAGGCACTGAAGCTTTCTTT.

CDR3 sequence reads: CASIDRSSIQYF. As DNA, the CDR3 is TGTGCCAGTATAGACAGATCCAGCATTCAGTACTTC. This chain links TRBV19 with TRBJ2-4, with D maybe TRBD1 (5 bases). V was cut by 7 bases and J by 9 bases, with 13 bases left in between. Germline V CDR1 and CDR2: LNHDA, SQIVND (reference sequence). This CDR3 has 12 amino acids.

This chain joins TRBV6-6 and TRBJ2-3; D perhaps matches TRBD1 (5 bases). Germline V lookup: CDR1 MNHNY, CDR2 SVGAGI (reference sequence). The CDR3 length is 14 residues. Trimming cost V 0 bases and J 2 bases, with 6 bases left between them. This CDR3 is CASSYSDITDTQYF. The CDR3, as DNA: TGTGCCAGCAGTTACTCGGACATCACAGATACGCAGTATTTT.